The sequence of this T cell receptor (beta chain) was determined in a study of blood T cell repertoires in COVID-19. As for the study in general: The United States, Italy and Spain provided the acute and convalescent COVID-19 samples.

Original methodology: Estimation of nucleated cell counts was performed using reference gene primer amplification. The assay was immunoSEQ multiplex PCR, and TCRdb's table has in-frame clones only and misses some. That table furnishes V, J and clone size, whereas the DNA furnished D and trimming. The table has 200,000 to 300,000 clones, roughly four fifths seen once. Germline values: CDR1 SGHDN, CDR2 FVKESK. Between the trimmed V and J ends, which lost 0 bases and 5 bases, there was a span of 10 bases. CDR3 length equals 14 residues. Input material: peripheral blood. This TCR came from a woman in her 70s with acute or convalescent COVID-19. This chain uses TRBV14 with TRBJ1-2; D uncertain. CDR3 bases: TGTGCCAGCAGCCAAGATCGGCCTAGATATGGCTACACCTTC. Translating gives CASSQDRPRYGYTF.